This T cell receptor beta chain originates from a study of T cell responses to AZD1222 COVID-19 vaccine. At the level of the study: Second-dose recipients at about 4 or about 12 weeks were treated as one pooled group.

About this clone: Its antigen remains unidentified.

TCRdb's table, derived via immunoSEQ multiplex PCR, lists solely in-frame clones and lacks some. In the table there are approximately 150,000 clones, about 91% of which are singletons. The CDR3 loop spans 15 amino acids. Germline V gives CDR1 LNHDA, CDR2 SQIVND (reference sequence). Trimming shortened V by 5 bases and J by 0 bases, and 10 bases separated the two germline ends. The study's findings and limits: As reported, nearly half of all spike-specific TCRs target variant regions that are unmutated. In a largely white British group with more females than males, clonal diversity was possibly underestimated.

The sequences come from peripheral blood, collected on day 0 of AZD1222 vaccination. The genes are TRBV19 and TRBJ1-4; D gene uncertain. The TCR comes from an adult in good health. CDR3 sequence (DNA): TGTGCCAGTAGTCCCAGTGGGCCAACTAATGAAAAACTGTTTTTT. It yields the protein CASSPSGPTNEKLFF.